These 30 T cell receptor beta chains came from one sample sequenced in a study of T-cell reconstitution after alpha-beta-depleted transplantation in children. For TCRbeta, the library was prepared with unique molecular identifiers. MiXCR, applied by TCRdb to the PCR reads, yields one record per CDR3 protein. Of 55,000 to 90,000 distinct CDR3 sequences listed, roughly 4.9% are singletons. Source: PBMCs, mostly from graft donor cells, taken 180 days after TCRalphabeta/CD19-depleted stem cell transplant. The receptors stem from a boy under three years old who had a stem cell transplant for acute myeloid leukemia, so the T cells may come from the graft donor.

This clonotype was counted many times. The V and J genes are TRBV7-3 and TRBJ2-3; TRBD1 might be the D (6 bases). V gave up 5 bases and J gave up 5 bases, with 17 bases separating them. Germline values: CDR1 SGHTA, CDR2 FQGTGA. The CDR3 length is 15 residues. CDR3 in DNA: TGTGCCAGCAGCGCTACAGGGTCCCCAGAAGATACGCAGTATTTT. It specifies CASSATGSPEDTQYF.

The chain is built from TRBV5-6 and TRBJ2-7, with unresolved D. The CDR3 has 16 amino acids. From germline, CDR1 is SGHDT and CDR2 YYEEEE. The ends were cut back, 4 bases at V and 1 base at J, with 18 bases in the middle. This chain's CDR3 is CASSPGGRVSSYEQYF. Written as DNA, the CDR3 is TGTGCCAGCAGCCCCGGCGGTCGGGTATCGTCCTACGAGCAGTACTTC.

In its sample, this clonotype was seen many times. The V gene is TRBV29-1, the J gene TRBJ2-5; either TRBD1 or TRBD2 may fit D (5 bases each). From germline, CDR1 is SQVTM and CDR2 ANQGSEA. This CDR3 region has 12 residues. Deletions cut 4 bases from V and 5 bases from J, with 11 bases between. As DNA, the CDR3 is TGCAGCGTTGTCCGGGGCCGGGAGACCCAGTACTTC. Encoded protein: CSVVRGRETQYF.

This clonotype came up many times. This CDR3 is CSVTGRWDYEQYF. For the CDR3, the DNA is TGCAGCGTTACTGGGAGGTGGGACTACGAGCAGTACTTC. The chain combines TRBV29-1 with TRBJ2-7; a possible D gene is TRBD2 (6 bases). The germline V gene encodes CDR1 SQVTM and CDR2 ANQGSEA. Trimming cost V 5 bases and J 3 bases, with 14 bases left between them. The CDR3 covers 13 residues.

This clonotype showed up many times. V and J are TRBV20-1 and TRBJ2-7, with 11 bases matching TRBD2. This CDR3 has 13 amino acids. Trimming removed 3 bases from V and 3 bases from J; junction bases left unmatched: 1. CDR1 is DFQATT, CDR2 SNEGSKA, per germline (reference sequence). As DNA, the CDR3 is TGCAGTGCTAGCCTAGCGGGGGGCTACGAGCAGTACTTC. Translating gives CSASLAGGYEQYF.

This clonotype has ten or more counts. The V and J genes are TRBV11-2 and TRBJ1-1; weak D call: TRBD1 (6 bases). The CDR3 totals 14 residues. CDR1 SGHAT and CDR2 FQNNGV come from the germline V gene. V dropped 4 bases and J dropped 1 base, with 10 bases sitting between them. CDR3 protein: CASSSNRANTEAFF. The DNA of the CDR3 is TGTGCCAGCAGCTCTAACAGGGCGAACACTGAAGCTTTCTTT. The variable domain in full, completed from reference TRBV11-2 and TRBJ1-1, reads EAGVAQSPRYKIIEKRQSVAFWCNPISGHATLYWYQQILGQGPKLLIQFQNNGVVDDSQLPKDRFSAERLKGVDSTLKIQPAKLEDSAVYLCASSSNRANTEAFFGQGTRLTVV.

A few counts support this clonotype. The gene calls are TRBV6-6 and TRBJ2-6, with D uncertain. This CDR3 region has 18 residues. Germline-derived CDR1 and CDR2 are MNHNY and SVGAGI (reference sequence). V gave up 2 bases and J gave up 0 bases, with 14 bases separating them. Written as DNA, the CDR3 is TGTGCCAGCAGTTACGTGAGCCTCCCAAACTCTGGGGCCAACGTCCTGACTTTC. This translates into CASSYVSLPNSGANVLTF.

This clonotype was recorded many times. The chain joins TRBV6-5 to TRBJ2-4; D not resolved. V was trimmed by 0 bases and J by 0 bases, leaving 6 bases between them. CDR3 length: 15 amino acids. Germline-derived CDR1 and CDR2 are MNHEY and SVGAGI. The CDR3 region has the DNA TGTGCCAGCAGTTACTCTAGGATAGCCAAAAACATTCAGTACTTC. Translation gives CASSYSRIAKNIQYF.

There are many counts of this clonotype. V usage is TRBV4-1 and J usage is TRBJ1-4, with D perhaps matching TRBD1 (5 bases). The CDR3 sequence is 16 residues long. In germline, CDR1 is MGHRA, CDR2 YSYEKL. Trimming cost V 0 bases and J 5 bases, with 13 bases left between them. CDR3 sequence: CASSQEPGRTNEKLFF. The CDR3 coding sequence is TGCGCCAGCAGCCAAGAGCCGGGACGGACCAATGAAAAACTGTTTTTT.

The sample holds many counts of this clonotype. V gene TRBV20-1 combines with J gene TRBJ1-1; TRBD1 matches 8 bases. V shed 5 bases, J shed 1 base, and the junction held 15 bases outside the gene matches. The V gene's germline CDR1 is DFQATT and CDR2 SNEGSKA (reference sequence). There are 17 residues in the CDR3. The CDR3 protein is CSAFHGARGLRNTEAFF. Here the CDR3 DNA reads TGCAGTGCTTTCCATGGGGCCAGGGGGCTACGGAACACTGAAGCTTTCTTT.

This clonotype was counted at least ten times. Here the CDR3 DNA reads TGTGCCAGCAGTAGACTTGACAATGAGCAGTTCTTC. Protein: CASSRLDNEQFF. This sequence joins TRBV4-2 and TRBJ2-1; D remains ambiguous. In germline, CDR1 is LGHNA, CDR2 YNFKEQ. The germline V and J ends were trimmed by 6 bases and 5 bases, with 8 bases remaining between them. The length of the CDR3 is 12 residues.

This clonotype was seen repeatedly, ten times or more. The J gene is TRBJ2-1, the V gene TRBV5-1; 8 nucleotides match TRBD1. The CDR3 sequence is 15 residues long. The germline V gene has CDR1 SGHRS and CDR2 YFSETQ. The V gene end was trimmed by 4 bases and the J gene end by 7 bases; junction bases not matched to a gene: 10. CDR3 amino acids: CASSVRQGRDNEQFF. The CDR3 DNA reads TGCGCCAGCAGCGTAAGACAGGGGCGGGATAATGAGCAGTTCTTC.

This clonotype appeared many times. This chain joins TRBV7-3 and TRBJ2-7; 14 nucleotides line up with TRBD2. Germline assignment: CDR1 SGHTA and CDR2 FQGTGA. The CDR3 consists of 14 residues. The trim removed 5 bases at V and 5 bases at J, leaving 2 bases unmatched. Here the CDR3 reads CASSPGLAGDEQYF. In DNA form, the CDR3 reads TGTGCCAGCAGCCCGGGACTAGCGGGGGACGAGCAGTACTTC.

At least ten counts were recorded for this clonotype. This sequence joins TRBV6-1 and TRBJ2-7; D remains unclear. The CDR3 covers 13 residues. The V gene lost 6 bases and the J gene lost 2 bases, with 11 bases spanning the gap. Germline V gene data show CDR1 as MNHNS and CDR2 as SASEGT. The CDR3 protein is CASRFNSPYEQYV. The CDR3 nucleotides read TGTGCCAGCAGATTTAACAGCCCCTACGAGCAGTACGTC.

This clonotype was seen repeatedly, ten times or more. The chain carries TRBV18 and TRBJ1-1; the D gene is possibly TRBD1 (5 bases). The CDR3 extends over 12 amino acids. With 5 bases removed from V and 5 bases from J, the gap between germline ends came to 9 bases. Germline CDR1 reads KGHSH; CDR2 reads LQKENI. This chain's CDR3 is CASSWGGTEAFF. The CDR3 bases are TGTGCCAGCTCATGGGGCGGGACTGAAGCTTTCTTT.

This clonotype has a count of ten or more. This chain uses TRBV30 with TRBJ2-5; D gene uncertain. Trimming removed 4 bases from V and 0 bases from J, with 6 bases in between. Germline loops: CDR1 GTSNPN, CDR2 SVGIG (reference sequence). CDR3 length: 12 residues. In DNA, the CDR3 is TGTGCCTGGAATATCAACCAAGAGACCCAGTACTTC. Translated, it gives CAWNINQETQYF.

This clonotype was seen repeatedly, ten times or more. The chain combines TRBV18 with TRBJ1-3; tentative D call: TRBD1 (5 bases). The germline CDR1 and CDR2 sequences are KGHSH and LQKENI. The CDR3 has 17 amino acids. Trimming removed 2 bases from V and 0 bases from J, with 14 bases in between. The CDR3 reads CASSPGQGRSSGNTIYF. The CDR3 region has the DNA TGTGCCAGCTCACCAGGGCAGGGCCGGAGCTCTGGAAACACCATATATTTT.

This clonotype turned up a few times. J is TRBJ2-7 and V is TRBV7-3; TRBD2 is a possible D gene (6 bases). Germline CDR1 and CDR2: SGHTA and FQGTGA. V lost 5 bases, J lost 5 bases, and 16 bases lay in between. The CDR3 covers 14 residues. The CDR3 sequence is CASSGGTARDEQYF. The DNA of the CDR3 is TGTGCCAGCAGCGGCGGGACGGCCCGGGACGAGCAGTACTTC.

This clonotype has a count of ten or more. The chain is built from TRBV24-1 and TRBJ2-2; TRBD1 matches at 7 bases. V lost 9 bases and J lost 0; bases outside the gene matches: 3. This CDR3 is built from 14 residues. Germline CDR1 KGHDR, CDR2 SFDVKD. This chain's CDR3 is CATGRGTNTGELFF. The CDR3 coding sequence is TGTGCCACCGGCAGGGGGACGAACACCGGGGAGCTGTTTTTT.

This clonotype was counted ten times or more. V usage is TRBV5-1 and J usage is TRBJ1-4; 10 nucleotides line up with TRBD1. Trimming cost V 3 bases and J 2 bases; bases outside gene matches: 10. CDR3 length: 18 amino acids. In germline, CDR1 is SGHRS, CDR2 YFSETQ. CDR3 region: CASSYRDRGSQTNEKLFF. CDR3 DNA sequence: TGCGCCAGCAGCTACCGGGACAGGGGTTCACAGACTAATGAAAAACTGTTTTTT. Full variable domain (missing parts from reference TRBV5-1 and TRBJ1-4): KAGVTQTPRYLIKTRGQQVTLSCSPISGHRSVSWYQQTPGQGLQFLFEYFSETQRNKGNFPGRFSGRQFSNSRSEMNVSTLELGDSALYLCASSYRDRGSQTNEKLFFGSGTQLSVL.

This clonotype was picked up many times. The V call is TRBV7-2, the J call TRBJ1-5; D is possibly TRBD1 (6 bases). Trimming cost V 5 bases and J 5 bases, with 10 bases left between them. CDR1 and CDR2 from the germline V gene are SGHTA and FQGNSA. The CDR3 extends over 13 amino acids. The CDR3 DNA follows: TGTGCCAGCAGCCAGACAGGTGATCAGCCCCAGCATTTT. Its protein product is CASSQTGDQPQHF.

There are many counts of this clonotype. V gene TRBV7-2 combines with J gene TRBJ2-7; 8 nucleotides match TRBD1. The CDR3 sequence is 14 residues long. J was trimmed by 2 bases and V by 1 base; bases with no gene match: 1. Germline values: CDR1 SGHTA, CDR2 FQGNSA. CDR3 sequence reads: CASSLETGAYEQYF. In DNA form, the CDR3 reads TGTGCCAGCAGCTTAGAGACAGGGGCCTACGAGCAGTACTTC.

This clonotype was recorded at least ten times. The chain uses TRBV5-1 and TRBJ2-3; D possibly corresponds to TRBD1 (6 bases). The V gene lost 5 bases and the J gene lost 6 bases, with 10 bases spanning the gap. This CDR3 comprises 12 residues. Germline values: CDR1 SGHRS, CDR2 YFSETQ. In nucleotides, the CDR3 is TGCGCCAGCAGGACTACAGGGGATACGCAGTATTTT. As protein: CASRTTGDTQYF.

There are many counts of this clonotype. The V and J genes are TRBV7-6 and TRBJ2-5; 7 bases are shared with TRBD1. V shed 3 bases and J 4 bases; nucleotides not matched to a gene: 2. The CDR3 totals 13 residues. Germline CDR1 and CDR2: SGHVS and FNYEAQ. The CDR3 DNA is TGTGCCAGCAGCTTTGGACAGGTAGAGACCCAGTACTTC. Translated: CASSFGQVETQYF.

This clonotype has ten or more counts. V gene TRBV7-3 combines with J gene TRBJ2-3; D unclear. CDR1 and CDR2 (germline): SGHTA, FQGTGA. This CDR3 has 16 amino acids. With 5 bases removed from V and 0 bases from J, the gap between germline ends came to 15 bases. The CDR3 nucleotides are TGTGCCAGCAGCCCGACTTCCACAACTAGCACAGATACGCAGTATTTT. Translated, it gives CASSPTSTTSTDTQYF.

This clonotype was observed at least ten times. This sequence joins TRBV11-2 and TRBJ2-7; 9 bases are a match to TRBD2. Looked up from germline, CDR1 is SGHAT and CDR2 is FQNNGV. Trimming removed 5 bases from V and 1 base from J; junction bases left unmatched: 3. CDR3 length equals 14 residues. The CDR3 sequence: CASSPTSGSYEQYV. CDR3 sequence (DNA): TGTGCCAGCAGCCCAACTAGCGGGTCCTACGAGCAGTACGTC.

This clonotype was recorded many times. The CDR3 reads CASSRWTGEGQPQHF. The CDR3 DNA follows: TGCGCCAGCAGCCGCTGGACAGGGGAGGGTCAGCCCCAGCATTTT. The V call is TRBV4-1, the J call TRBJ1-5, with 9 positions matching TRBD1. The CDR3 is made up of 15 amino acids. V shed 4 bases and J 6 bases; nucleotides not matched to a gene: 7. Looked up from germline, CDR1 is MGHRA and CDR2 is YSYEKL.

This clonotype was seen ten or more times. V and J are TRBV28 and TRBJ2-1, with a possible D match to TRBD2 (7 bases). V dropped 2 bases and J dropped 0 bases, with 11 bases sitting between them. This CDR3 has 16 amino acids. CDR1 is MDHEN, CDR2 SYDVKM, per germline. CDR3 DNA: TGTGCCAGCAGTTTAGTGGCGGGGGCCTCCTACAATGAGCAGTTCTTC. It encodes CASSLVAGASYNEQFF.

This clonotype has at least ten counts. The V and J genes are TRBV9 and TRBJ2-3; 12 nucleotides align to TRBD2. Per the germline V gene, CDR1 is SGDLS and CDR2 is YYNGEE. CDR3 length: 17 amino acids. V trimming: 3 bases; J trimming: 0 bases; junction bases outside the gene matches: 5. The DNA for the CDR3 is TGTGCCAGCAGCGATCGGACTAGCGGGACTAGCACAGATACGCAGTATTTT. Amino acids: CASSDRTSGTSTDTQYF. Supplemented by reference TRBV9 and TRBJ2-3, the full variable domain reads DSGVTQTPKHLITATGQRVTLRCSPRSGDLSVYWYQQSLDQGLQFLIQYYNGEERAKGNILERFSAQQFPDLHSELNLSSLELGDSALYFCASSDRTSGTSTDTQYFGPGTRLTVL.

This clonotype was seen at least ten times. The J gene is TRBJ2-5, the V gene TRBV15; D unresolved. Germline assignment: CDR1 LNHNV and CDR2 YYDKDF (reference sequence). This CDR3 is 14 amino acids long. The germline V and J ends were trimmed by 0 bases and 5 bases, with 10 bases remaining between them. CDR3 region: CATSRDLALETQYF. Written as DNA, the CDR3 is TGTGCCACCAGCAGAGATTTAGCTCTCGAGACCCAGTACTTC.